This TCR beta chain was documented in a study of shared clonotypes between healthy human individuals. Regarding this clone: Its specificity is unknown.

The CDR3 loop spans 14 amino acids. The V end was cut by 8 bases, the J end by 5 bases, with 18 bases between. Germline V CDR1 and CDR2: MNHEY, SVGAGI. It was CD45RO-negative cells, positively selected for CCR7, that made up naive CD8 cells, with terminally differentiated effector memory CD45RA+ cells excluded. Only Caucasian adults living in Nashville, Tennessee served as donors. Study-wide results and caveats: Clonotypes shared by all four sorted-subset donors had higher generation probabilities than non-shared clonotypes.

An assay was performed, and its level was deep. Measured with immunoSEQ multiplex PCR; TCRdb has only the in-frame clones, and not every one. The sample records about 800,000 clones, about 96% being singletons. The J gene is TRBJ2-5, the V gene TRBV6-5; D is perhaps TRBD2 (5 bases). The clonotype comes from a man aged 25-40 years in good health. Sequenced sample: naive CD8+ T cells sorted from blood. The CDR3 DNA is TGTGCCAGCCTCCGGGCTAGCTACGGGGAGACCCAGTACTTC. The encoded protein is CASLRASYGETQYF.